The 20 T cell receptor beta chains in this list originate from one sample, sequenced in a study of blood T cells in healthy people across ages. A J-beta primer mix and a sample-barcoded 5' primer were used in a second PCR of about 7 to 12 cycles. TCRdb passed the 5' RACE reads through MiXCR, listing each CDR3 protein once. Of some 760,000 distinct CDR3 sequences listed, 25% are singletons. These same records also appear under a second study, on T cells of mothers and their children.

Specimen: blood. Receptors were obtained from a boy under 18 in good health.

This chain connects TRBV28 to TRBJ2-3; D is undetermined. The germline V gene encodes CDR1 MDHEN and CDR2 SYDVKM. Between the trimmed V and J ends, which lost 4 bases and 2 bases, there was a span of 16 bases. The CDR3 has 16 residues. CDR3 protein: CASSWGYRDNTDTQYF. The CDR3 DNA reads as TGTGCCAGCAGTTGGGGATACCGAGACAACACAGATACGCAGTATTTT.

The chain employs TRBV2 and TRBJ2-3, with 10 bases identical to TRBD2. V lost 3 bases and J lost 8; bases outside the gene matches: 8. This CDR3 spans 15 amino acids. Germline values: CDR1 SNHLY, CDR2 FYNNEI. CDR3 in amino acids: CASSDEREGPATQYF. The CDR3 DNA is TGTGCCAGCAGTGACGAGCGGGAGGGCCCGGCTACGCAGTATTTT.

This clonotype was seen a handful of times. This chain links TRBV29-1 with TRBJ2-1; no firm D call. The J call is in doubt because the DNA end fits TRBJ2-5 better. The CDR3 totals 13 residues. Looked up from germline, CDR1 is SQVTM and CDR2 is ANQGSEA. Here the CDR3 reads CSVRAPEKGFQYF. DNA of the CDR3: TGCAGCGTTCGGGCTCCGGAGAAAGGATTCCAGTACTTC.

The gene calls are TRBV28 and TRBJ2-7, with TRBD2 as a possible D gene (6 bases). Trimming took off 5 bases at V and 4 bases at J, with 15 bases between the two ends. The CDR3 has 14 residues. Per the germline V gene, CDR1 is MDHEN and CDR2 is SYDVKM. The CDR3, as DNA: TGTGCCAGCAGTGCGGGGAACAGAGCTTACGAGCAGTACTTC. It yields the protein CASSAGNRAYEQYF.

A few counts support this clonotype. The gene calls are TRBV6-6 and TRBJ2-5; D uncertain. The assigned J gene may be wrong: the sequence end matches TRBJ2-1 better. CDR3 size: 11 residues. The germline CDR1 and CDR2 sequences are MNHNY and SVGAGI (reference sequence). CDR3 nucleotide sequence: TGTGCCAGCAGGCGGTATGATGAGCAGTTCTTC. Translation: CASRRYDEQFF.

In its sample, this clonotype was seen a few times. The chain uses TRBV28 and TRBJ2-5; D uncertain. Trimming shortened V by 3 bases and J by 0 bases, and 11 bases separated the two germline ends. CDR1 and CDR2 (germline): MDHEN, SYDVKM. This CDR3 spans 15 amino acids. The CDR3 loop is CASSFSLGNQETQYF. The CDR3, as DNA: TGTGCCAGCAGTTTCAGCCTCGGCAACCAAGAGACCCAGTACTTC.

This clonotype was detected only a few times. The CDR3 DNA sequence: TGCAGTGCTACGGACCGGGGAGAAAAACTGTTTTTT. The encoded protein is CSATDRGEKLFF. V and J are TRBV20-1 and TRBJ1-4; no clear D. The CDR3 has 12 residues. Germline V gene data show CDR1 as DFQATT and CDR2 as SNEGSKA (reference sequence). The ends were cut back, 4 bases at V and 8 bases at J, with 11 bases in the middle.

The J gene is TRBJ2-3, the V gene TRBV3-1; D tentatively fits TRBD1 or TRBD2 (5 bases each). Looked up from germline, CDR1 is LGHDT and CDR2 is YNNKEL (reference sequence). This CDR3 region has 14 residues. Trimming removed 3 bases at V and 0 bases at J, with 7 bases between. The DNA for the CDR3 is TGTGCCAGCAGCCAGTGGGGGAGCACAGATACGCAGTATTTT. Its translation: CASSQWGSTDTQYF.

Only a few counts were recorded for this clonotype. It is likely a read error, because the conserved phenylalanine at the end of the CDR3 is missing. The limits of the CDR3 on the DNA are not certain, so only TCRdb's listed CDR3 is given. The V call is TRBV7-9, the J call TRBJ2-2; the D call of TRBD1 is as the table states it, not checked on the DNA. The CDR3 length is 8 residues, termini included. Per germline, CDR1 SEHNR and CDR2 FQNEAQ (reference sequence). The chain's CDR3 is CASSLGQG.

The table lists this clonotype with a few counts. The rearrangement joins TRBV20-1 to TRBJ2-5, with 9 nucleotides matching TRBD2. The CDR3 spans 16 residues. CDR1 DFQATT and CDR2 SNEGSKA come from the germline V gene (reference sequence). V trimming: 5 bases; J trimming: 5 bases; junction bases outside the gene matches: 15. This CDR3 is CSAGREAGGPQETQYF. In nucleotides, the CDR3 is TGCAGTGCTGGAAGGGAGGCGGGGGGGCCTCAGGAGACCCAGTACTTC.

This clonotype was seen a few times. The J gene is TRBJ2-2, the V gene TRBV19; D gene uncertain. The length of the CDR3 is 12 residues. Trimming left V 3 bases short and J 8 bases short, with 7 bases between. Germline CDR1 LNHDA, CDR2 SQIVND (reference sequence). In DNA, the CDR3 is TGTGCCAGTAGTATCCAATATGGGGAGCTGTTTTTT. It is translated as CASSIQYGELFF.

In DNA, the CDR3 is TGCGCCAGCAGCCCGCTAGCGGGGGGGCCCTTAGATACGCAGTATTTT. Translation: CASSPLAGGPLDTQYF. The chain carries TRBV5-1 and TRBJ2-3; 12 nucleotides match TRBD2. CDR3 length: 16 amino acids. Germline V lookup: CDR1 SGHRS, CDR2 YFSETQ. With 4 bases clipped from V and 5 bases from J, the junction kept 8 bases outside the gene matches.

V is TRBV3-1 and J is TRBJ2-5; D not resolved. The DNA end lines up better with TRBJ2-7; the J call may be wrong. CDR1 LGHDT and CDR2 YNNKEL come from the germline V gene (reference sequence). The CDR3 runs to 11 residues. This CDR3 reads CASTSSHEQYF. The CDR3 DNA sequence: TGTGCCAGTACGAGTTCCCACGAGCAGTACTTC.

At least ten counts were recorded for this clonotype. This sequence joins TRBV3-1 and TRBJ2-7, with 9 nucleotides matching TRBD1. The CDR3 sequence is 14 residues long. V lost 5 bases to trimming and J lost 4 bases; unmatched junction nucleotides: 6. In germline, CDR1 is LGHDT, CDR2 YNNKEL (reference sequence). CDR3 DNA: TGTGCCAGCAGCTTGGGAGGACAGGGGTACGAGCAGTACTTC. This sequence encodes CASSLGGQGYEQYF.

This clonotype was detected a few times. The V call is TRBV7-9, the J call TRBJ2-5; tentatively, D is TRBD1 (5 bases). Between the trimmed V and J ends, which lost 5 bases and 7 bases, there was a span of 5 bases. CDR3 length: 10 residues. Germline V gives CDR1 SEHNR, CDR2 FQNEAQ (reference sequence). The CDR3 DNA reads TGTGCCAGCAGCACAGGGACCCAGTACTTC. As protein: CASSTGTQYF.

This clonotype was counted between two and nine times. This is likely a read error, given that the CDR3 carries no conserved phenylalanine or tryptophan at its end. The chain joins TRBV11-2 to TRBJ2-7; 7 positions agree with TRBD2. This CDR3 has 15 amino acids. V lost 4 bases, J lost 4 bases, and 10 bases stayed unmatched. Germline assignment: CDR1 SGHAT and CDR2 FQNNGV. CDR3 amino acids: CASSYASGPFYEQYL. The CDR3 region has the DNA TGTGCCAGCAGCTACGCTAGCGGACCCTTTTACGAGCAGTACCTC.

This clonotype came up a few times. The V call is TRBV12-3 or TRBV12-4, the J call TRBJ1-1, with D maybe TRBD1 (6 bases). With 4 bases removed from V and 11 bases from J, the gap between germline ends came to 14 bases. The CDR3 spans 12 residues. The CDR3 here is CASSSPWGAAFF. The CDR3 DNA sequence: TGTGCCAGCAGTTCTCCCTGGGGGGCTGCTTTCTTT.

This clonotype has more than one count but fewer than ten. The chain carries TRBV20-1 and TRBJ2-1, with D possibly being TRBD2 (5 bases). V lost 5 bases and J lost 0, with 5 bases in between. Germline CDR1 is DFQATT and CDR2 is SNEGSKA (reference sequence). The CDR3 is made up of 12 amino acids. In DNA form, the CDR3 reads TGCAGTGCTGGGAGCTCCTACAATGAGCAGTTCTTC. The encoded protein is CSAGSSYNEQFF.

This clonotype occurred a few times. The chain couples TRBV27 to TRBJ2-7; 8 nucleotides match TRBD1. V lost 5 bases to trimming and J lost 0 bases; unmatched junction nucleotides: 9. The germline gives CDR1 MNHEY, CDR2 SMNVEV (reference sequence). This CDR3 is 16 amino acids long. Here the CDR3 DNA reads TGTGCCAGCAGTGACATCTGGACAGGGAACTCCTACGAGCAGTACTTC. Residues: CASSDIWTGNSYEQYF.

The chain employs TRBV27 and TRBJ1-5; D may be TRBD1 (5 bases). This CDR3 has 14 residues. V lost 4 bases to trimming and J lost 6 bases, with 13 bases between them. CDR1 is MNHEY and CDR2 is SMNVEV in the germline V gene (reference sequence). The CDR3 spells CASSWGGGGQPQHF. DNA for the CDR3: TGTGCCAGCAGTTGGGGCGGAGGTGGTCAGCCCCAGCATTTT.